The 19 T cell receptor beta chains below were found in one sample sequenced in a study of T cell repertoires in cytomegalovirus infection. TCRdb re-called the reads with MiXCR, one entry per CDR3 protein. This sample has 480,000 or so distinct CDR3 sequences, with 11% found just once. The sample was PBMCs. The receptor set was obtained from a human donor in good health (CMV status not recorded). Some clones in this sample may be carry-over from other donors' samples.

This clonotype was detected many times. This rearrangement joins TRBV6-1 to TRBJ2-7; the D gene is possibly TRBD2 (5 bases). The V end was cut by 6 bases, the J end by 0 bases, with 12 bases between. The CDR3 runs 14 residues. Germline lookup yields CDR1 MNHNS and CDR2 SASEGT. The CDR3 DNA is TGTGCCAGCAGCAAGCGGACCAGCTCCTACGAGCAGTACTTC. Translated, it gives CASSKRTSSYEQYF.

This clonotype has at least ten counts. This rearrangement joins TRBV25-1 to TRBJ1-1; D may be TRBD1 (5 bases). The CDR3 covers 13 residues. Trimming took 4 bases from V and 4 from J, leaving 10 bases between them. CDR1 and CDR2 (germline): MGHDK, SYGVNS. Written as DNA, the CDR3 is TGTGCCAGCAGTGGGGGGATAAGCACTGAAGCTTTCTTT. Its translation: CASSGGISTEAFF. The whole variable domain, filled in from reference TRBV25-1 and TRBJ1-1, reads EADIYQTPRYLVIGTGKKITLECSQTMGHDKMYWYQQDPGMELHLIHYSYGVNSTEKGDLSSESTVSRIRTEHFPLTLESARPSHTSQYLCASSGGISTEAFFGQGTRLTVV.

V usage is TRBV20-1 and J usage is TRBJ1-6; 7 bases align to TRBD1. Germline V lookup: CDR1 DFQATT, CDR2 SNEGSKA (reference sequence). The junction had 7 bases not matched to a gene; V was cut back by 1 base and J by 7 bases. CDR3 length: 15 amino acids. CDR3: CSARVPGQTNSPLHF. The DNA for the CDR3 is TGCAGTGCTAGAGTACCGGGACAGACGAATTCACCCCTCCACTTT.

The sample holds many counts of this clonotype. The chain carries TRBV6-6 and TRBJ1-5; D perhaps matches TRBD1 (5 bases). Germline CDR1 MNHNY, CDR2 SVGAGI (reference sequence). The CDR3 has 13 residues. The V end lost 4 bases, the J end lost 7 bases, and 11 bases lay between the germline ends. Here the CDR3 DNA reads TGTGCCAGCAGTTCAGCAGGGAGCCAGCCCCAGCATTTT. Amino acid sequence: CASSSAGSQPQHF.

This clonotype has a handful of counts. The CDR3 loop is CASSEYKEGTDTQYF. CDR3 in DNA: TGTGCCAGCAGTGAATATAAGGAGGGGACAGATACGCAGTATTTT. J is TRBJ2-3 and V is TRBV25-1; D is possibly TRBD2 (6 bases). The CDR3 has 15 residues. V was pared by 0 bases and J by 3 bases, with 10 bases between. Germline assignment: CDR1 MGHDK and CDR2 SYGVNS.

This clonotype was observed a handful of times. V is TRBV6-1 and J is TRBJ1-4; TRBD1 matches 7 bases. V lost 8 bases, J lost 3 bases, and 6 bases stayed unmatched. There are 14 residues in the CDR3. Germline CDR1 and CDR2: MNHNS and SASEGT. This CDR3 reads CASQRGTANEKLFF. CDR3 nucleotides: TGTGCCAGCCAAAGGGGGACAGCTAATGAAAAACTGTTTTTT.

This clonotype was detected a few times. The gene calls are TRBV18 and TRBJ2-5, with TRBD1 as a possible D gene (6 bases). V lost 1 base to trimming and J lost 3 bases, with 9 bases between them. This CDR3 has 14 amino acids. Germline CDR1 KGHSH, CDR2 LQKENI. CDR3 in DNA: TGTGCCAGCTCACCACGAAGGACAGAAGAGACCCAGTACTTC. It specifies CASSPRRTEETQYF.

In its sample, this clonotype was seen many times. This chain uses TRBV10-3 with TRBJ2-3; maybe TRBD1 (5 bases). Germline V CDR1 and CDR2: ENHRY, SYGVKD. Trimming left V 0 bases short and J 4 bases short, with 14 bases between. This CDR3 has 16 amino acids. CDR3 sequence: CAISESQVGRSDTQYF. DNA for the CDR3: TGTGCCATCAGTGAGTCGCAGGTGGGGCGATCAGATACGCAGTATTTT.

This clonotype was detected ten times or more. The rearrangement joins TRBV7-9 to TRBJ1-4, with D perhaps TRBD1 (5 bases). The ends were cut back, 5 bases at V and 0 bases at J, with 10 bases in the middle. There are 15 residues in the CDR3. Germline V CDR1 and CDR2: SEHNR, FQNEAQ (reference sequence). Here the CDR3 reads CASSIRQSTNEKLFF. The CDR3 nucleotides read TGTGCCAGCAGCATCCGACAGTCAACTAATGAAAAACTGTTTTTT.

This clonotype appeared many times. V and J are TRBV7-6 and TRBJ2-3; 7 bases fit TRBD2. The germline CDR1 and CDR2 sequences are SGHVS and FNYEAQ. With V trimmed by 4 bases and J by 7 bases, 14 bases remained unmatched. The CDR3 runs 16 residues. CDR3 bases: TGTGCCAGCAGCTCCCCGTTGACTAGCAGATTGAATACGCAGTATTTT. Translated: CASSSPLTSRLNTQYF.

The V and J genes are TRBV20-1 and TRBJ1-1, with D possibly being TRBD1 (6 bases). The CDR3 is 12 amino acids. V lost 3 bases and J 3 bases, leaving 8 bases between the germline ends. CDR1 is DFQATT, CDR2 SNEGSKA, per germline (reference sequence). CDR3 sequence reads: CSASNRDTEAFF. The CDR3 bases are TGCAGTGCTAGTAACAGGGACACTGAAGCTTTCTTT.

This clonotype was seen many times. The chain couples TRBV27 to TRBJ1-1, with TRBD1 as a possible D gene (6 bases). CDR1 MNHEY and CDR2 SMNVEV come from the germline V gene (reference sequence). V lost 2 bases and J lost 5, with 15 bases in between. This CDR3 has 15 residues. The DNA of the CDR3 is TGTGCCAGCAGTTTACTTGGACAGCGGGGAACTGAAGCTTTCTTT. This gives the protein CASSLLGQRGTEAFF.

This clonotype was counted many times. The CDR3 nucleotides read TGTGCCAGCAGTTCTTCCGACAGGTCCACTGGCTACACCTTC. Translating gives CASSSSDRSTGYTF. This rearrangement joins TRBV12-3 or TRBV12-4 to TRBJ1-2, with D maybe TRBD1 (6 bases). The V end was cut by 4 bases, the J end by 7 bases, with 16 bases between. The CDR3 contains 14 residues.

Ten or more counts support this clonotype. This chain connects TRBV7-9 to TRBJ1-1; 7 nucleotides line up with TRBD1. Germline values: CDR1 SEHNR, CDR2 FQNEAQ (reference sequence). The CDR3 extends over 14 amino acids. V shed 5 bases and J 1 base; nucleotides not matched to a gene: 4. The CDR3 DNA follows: TGTGCCAGCAGCCCTAACAGGGGGAACACTGAAGCTTTCTTT. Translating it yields CASSPNRGNTEAFF. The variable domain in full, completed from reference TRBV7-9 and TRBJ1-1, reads DTGVSQNPRHKITKRGQNVTFRCDPISEHNRLYWYRQTLGQGPEFLTYFQNEAQLEKSRLLSDRFSAERPKGSFSTLEIQRTEQGDSAMYLCASSPNRGNTEAFFGQGTRLTVV.

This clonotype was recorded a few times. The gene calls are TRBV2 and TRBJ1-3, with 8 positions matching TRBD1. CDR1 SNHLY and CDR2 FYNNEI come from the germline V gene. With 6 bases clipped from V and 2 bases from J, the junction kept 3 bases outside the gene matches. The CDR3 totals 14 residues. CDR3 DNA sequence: TGTGCCAGCAGCAGACAGGGGACTGGAAACACCATATATTTT. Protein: CASSRQGTGNTIYF. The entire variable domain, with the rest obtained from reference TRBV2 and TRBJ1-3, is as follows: EPEVTQTPSHQVTQMGQEVILRCVPISNHLYFYWYRQILGQKVEFLVSFYNNEISEKSEIFDDQFSVERPDGSNFTLKIRSTKLEDSAMYFCASSRQGTGNTIYFGEGSWLTVV.

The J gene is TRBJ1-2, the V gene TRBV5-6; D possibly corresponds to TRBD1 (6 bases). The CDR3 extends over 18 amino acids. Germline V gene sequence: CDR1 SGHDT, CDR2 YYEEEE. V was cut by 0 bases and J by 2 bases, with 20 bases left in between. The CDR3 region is CASSLVSGGAGENYGYTF. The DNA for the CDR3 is TGTGCCAGCAGCTTGGTTTCCGGGGGCGCAGGGGAAAACTATGGCTACACCTTC.

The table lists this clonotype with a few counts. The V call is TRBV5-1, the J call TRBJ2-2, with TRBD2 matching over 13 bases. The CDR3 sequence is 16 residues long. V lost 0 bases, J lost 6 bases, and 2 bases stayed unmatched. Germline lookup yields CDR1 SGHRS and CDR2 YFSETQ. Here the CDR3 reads CASSLEGLAGPGELFF. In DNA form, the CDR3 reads TGCGCCAGCAGCTTGGAGGGACTAGCGGGACCCGGGGAGCTGTTTTTT.

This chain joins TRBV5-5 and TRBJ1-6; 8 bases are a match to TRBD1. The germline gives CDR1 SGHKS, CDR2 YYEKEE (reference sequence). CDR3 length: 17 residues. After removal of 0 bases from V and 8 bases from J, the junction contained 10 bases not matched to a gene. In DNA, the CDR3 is TGTGCCAGCAGCTTGGCTCCCAGGACAGGGTTAGATTCACCCCTCCACTTT. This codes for CASSLAPRTGLDSPLHF.

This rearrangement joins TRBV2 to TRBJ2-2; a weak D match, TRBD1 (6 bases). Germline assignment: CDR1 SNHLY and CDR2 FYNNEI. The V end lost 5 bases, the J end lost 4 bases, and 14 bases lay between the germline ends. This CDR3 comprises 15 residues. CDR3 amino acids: CASSRTERGTGELFF. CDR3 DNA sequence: TGTGCCAGCAGTAGGACAGAGCGTGGCACCGGGGAGCTGTTTTTT.